The rows below give T cell receptor beta chains drawn from one sample of a study of beta chain features in type 1 diabetes. The repertoire was sequenced with immunoSEQ multiplex PCR; TCRdb's copy has only in-frame clones and lacks some. The sample lists 140,000 to 150,000 clones; roughly 53% were seen once. Sequencing was done on a sample of Tregs from blood. Source of these receptors: a man between 18 and 29 years old in good health. Both conserved end residues are part of each CDR3. Each record gives: V gene, J gene, CDR3 protein.

v_gene: TRBV7-2
j_gene: TRBJ2-7
CDR3aa: CASSSGLAGSYYEQYF

v_gene: TRBV7-9
j_gene: TRBJ1-3
CDR3aa: CASSYGGNTIYF

v_gene: TRBV4-2
j_gene: TRBJ2-2
CDR3aa: CASSTTGTGELFF

v_gene: TRBV30
j_gene: TRBJ2-1
CDR3aa: CAWRGLAGVEQFF

v_gene: TRBV5-1
j_gene: TRBJ2-1
CDR3aa: CASSLRTGVYNEQFF

v_gene: TRBV2
j_gene: TRBJ2-1
CDR3aa: CASSELTSEGNEQFF

v_gene: TRBV19
j_gene: TRBJ1-1
CDR3aa: CASSIHPGFRLDTEAFF

v_gene: TRBV28
j_gene: TRBJ2-6
CDR3aa: CASSIWGGGANVLTF

v_gene: TRBV6-6
j_gene: TRBJ1-1
CDR3aa: CASSYRRNTEAFF

v_gene: TRBV6-1
j_gene: TRBJ2-7
CDR3aa: CASSFREQYF

v_gene: TRBV9
j_gene: TRBJ2-3
CDR3aa: CASSIAGGLADTQYF

v_gene: TRBV9
j_gene: TRBJ2-1
CDR3aa: CASSAQGPGLATEQFF

v_gene: TRBV19
j_gene: TRBJ1-5
CDR3aa: CASRTGDYSNQPQHF

v_gene: TRBV9
j_gene: TRBJ2-2
CDR3aa: CASSGVRGGELFF

v_gene: TRBV9
j_gene: TRBJ2-7
CDR3aa: CASSAHSGTYEQYF

v_gene: TRBV30
j_gene: TRBJ1-3
CDR3aa: CAWSVGWAADRSSGNTIYF

v_gene: TRBV10-3
j_gene: TRBJ1-2
CDR3aa: CAISEPGQLNYGYTF

v_gene: TRBV6-5
j_gene: TRBJ2-3
CDR3aa: CASSNSRQGDTQYF

v_gene: TRBV6-6
j_gene: TRBJ1-1
CDR3aa: CASSYNYGNTEAFF

v_gene: TRBV7-9
j_gene: TRBJ1-2
CDR3aa: CASSEGLFYGYTF

v_gene: TRBV6-1
j_gene: TRBJ2-5
CDR3aa: CASSFLQGRETQYF

v_gene: TRBV29-1
j_gene: TRBJ1-1
CDR3aa: CSAEGGGTEAFF

v_gene: TRBV30
j_gene: TRBJ1-6
CDR3aa: CAWSRDRVASPLHF